The following is a TCR beta chain sequence with its context. The sample comes from a study of diagnostic markers for celiac disease. Per germline, CDR1 KGHDR and CDR2 SFDVKD. The CDR3 has 13 residues. From its re-call of the reads, TCRdb lists each CDR3 protein once, without DNA. In total, the table holds about 5,000 distinct CDR3 sequences. The TCR sequence derives from a human donor. This table probably holds off-target reads from a library built for another chain. The genes are TRBV24-1 and TRBJ2-1; TCRdb proposes TRBD1, but this gene call is untestable without DNA. Sequencing was carried out using either unsorted cells or a sorted T cell fraction (not recorded which). CDR3 sequence reads: CATSDTGWHEQFF.